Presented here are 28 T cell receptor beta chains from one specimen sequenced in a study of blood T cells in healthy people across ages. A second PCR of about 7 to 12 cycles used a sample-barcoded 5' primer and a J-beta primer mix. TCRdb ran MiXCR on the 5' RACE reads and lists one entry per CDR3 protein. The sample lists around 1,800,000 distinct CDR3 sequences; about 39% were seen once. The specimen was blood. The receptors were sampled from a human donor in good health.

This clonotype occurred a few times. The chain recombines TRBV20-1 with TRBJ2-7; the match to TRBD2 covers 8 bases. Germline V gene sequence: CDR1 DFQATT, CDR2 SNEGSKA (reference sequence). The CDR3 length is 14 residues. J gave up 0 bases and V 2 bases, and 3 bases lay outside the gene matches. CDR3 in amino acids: CSARPGTSSYEQYF. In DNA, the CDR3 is TGCAGTGCTAGACCCGGGACTAGCTCCTACGAGCAGTACTTC.

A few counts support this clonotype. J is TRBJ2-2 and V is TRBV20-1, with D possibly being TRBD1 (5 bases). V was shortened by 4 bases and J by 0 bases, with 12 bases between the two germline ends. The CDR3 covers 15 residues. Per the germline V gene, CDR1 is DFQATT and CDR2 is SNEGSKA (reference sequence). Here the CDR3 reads CSAMDTRTNTGELFF. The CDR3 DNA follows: TGCAGTGCTATGGACACACGGACGAACACCGGGGAGCTGTTTTTT.

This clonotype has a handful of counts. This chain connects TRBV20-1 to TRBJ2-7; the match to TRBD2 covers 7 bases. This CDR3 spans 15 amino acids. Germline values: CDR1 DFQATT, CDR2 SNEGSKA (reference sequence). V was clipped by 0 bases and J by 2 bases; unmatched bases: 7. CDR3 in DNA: TGCAGTGCTAGAGACCTTCACCGGGAGGCCTACGAGCAGTACTTC. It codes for CSARDLHREAYEQYF.

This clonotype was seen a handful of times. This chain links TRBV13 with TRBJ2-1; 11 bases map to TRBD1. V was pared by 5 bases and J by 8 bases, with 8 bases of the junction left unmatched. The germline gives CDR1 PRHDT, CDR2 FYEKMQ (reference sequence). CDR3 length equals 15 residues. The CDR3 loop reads CASSPGQGAVHEQFF. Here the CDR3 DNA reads TGTGCCAGCAGCCCCGGACAGGGGGCAGTTCATGAGCAGTTCTTC.

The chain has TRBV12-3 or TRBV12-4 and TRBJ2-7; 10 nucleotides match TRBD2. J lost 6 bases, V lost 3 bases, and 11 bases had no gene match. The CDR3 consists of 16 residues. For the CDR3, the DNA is TGTGCCAGCAGTTTGGGGATTTCTAGCGGGGGTAGCGAGCAGTACTTC. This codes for CASSLGISSGGSEQYF.

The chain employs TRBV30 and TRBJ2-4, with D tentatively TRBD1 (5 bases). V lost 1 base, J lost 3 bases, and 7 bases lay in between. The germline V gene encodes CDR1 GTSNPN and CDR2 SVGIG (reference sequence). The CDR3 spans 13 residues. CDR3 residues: CAWSDRYKNIQYF. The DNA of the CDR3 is TGTGCCTGGAGTGACAGGTACAAAAACATTCAGTACTTC.

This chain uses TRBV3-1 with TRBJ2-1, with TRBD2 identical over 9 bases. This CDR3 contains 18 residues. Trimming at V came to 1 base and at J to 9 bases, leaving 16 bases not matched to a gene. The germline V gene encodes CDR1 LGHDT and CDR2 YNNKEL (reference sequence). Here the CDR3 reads CASSQALTGLAGPSEQFF. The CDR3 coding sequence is TGTGCCAGCAGCCAAGCACTAACGGGGCTAGCGGGACCCAGTGAGCAGTTCTTC.

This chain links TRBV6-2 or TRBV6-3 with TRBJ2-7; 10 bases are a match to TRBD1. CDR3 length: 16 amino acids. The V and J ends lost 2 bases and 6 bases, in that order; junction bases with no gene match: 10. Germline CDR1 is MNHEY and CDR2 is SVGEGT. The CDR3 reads CASSYPFGTGVGEQYF. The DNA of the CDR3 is TGTGCCAGCAGTTACCCCTTTGGGACAGGGGTTGGCGAGCAGTACTTC.

The CDR3 reads CASSRTHTGPLGEQFF. The CDR3 bases are TGTGCCAGCAGCCGCACCCACACTGGTCCCCTCGGTGAGCAGTTCTTC. V gene TRBV9 combines with J gene TRBJ2-1, with D unclear. The V and J ends lost 4 bases and 9 bases respectively, with 23 bases between them. Germline CDR1 and CDR2: SGDLS and YYNGEE. The CDR3 is 16 amino acids.

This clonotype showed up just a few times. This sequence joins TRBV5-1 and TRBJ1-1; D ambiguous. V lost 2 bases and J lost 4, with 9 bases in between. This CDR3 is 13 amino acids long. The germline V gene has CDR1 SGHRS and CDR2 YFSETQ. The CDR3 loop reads CASSFGKGTEAFF. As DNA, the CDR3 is TGCGCCAGCAGCTTTGGGAAGGGCACTGAAGCTTTCTTT.

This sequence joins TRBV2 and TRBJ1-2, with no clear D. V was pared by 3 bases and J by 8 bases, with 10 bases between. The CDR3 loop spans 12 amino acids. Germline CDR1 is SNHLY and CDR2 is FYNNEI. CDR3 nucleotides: TGTGCCAGCAGTGACCATCCTTTAGGCTACACCTTC. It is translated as CASSDHPLGYTF.

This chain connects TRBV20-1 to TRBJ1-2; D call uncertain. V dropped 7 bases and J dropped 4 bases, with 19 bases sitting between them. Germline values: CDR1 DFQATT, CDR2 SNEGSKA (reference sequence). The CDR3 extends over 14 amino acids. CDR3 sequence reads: CSVRVGKGSYGYTF. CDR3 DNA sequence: TGCAGTGTTAGGGTGGGGAAAGGGAGCTATGGCTACACCTTC.

The CDR3 region is CSATGGEGEQYF. For the CDR3, the DNA is TGCAGTGCTACAGGAGGGGAGGGCGAGCAGTACTTC. The V and J genes are TRBV20-1 and TRBJ2-5, with 7 bases identical to TRBD2. The better agreement between TRBJ2-7 and the DNA end casts doubt on the J call. CDR3 size: 12 residues. Germline lookup yields CDR1 DFQATT and CDR2 SNEGSKA (reference sequence).

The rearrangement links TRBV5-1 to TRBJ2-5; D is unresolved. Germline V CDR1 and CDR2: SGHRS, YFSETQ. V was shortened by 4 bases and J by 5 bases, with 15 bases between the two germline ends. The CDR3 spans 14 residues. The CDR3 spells CASSVSRPDETQYF. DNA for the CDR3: TGCGCCAGCAGCGTATCTAGGCCGGATGAGACCCAGTACTTC.

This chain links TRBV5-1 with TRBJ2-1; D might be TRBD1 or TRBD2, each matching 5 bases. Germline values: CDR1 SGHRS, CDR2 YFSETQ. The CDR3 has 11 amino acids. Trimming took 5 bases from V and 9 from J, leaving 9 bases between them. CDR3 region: CASRYGTEQFF. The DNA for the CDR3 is TGCGCCAGCAGATACGGGACTGAGCAGTTCTTC.

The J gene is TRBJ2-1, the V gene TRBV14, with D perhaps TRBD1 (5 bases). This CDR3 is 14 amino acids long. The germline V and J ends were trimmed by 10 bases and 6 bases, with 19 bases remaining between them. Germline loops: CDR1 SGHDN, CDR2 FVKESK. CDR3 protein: CATKDIGGSNEQFF. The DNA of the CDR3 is TGTGCCACCAAGGACATCGGCGGCAGCAATGAGCAGTTCTTC.

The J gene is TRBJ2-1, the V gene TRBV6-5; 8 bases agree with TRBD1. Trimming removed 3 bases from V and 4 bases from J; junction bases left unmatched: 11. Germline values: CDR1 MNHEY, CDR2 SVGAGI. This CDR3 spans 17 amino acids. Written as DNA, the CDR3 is TGTGCCAGCAGTTATTTTGTGGGGACAGGCGATTACAATGAGCAGTTCTTC. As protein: CASSYFVGTGDYNEQFF.

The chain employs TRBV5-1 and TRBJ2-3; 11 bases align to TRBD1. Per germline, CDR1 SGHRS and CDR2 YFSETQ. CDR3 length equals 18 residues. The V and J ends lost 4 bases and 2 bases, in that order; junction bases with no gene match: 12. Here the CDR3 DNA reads TGCGCCAGCAGCGAAGGACAGGGGGCAGGATCTCCCACAGATACGCAGTATTTT. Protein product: CASSEGQGAGSPTDTQYF. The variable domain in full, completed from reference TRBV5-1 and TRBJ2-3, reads KAGVTQTPRYLIKTRGQQVTLSCSPISGHRSVSWYQQTPGQGLQFLFEYFSETQRNKGNFPGRFSGRQFSNSRSEMNVSTLELGDSALYLCASSEGQGAGSPTDTQYFGPGTRLTVL.

CDR3 DNA sequence: TGTGCCAGCAGGTCAACGGCCGATACGCAGTATTTT. Protein: CASRSTADTQYF. The chain links TRBV12-3 or TRBV12-4 to TRBJ2-3, with D unresolved. V shed 6 bases and J shed 6 bases, with 10 bases lying between them. This CDR3 comprises 12 residues.

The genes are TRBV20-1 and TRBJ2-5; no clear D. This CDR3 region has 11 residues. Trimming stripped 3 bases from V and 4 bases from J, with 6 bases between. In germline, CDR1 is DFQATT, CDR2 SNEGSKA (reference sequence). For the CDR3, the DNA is TGCAGTGCTAGTTACGGAGAGACCCAGTACTTC. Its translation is CSASYGETQYF.

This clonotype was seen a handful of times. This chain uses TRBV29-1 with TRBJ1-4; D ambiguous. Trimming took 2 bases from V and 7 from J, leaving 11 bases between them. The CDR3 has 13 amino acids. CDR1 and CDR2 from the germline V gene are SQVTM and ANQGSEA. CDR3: CSVESSYGEKLFF. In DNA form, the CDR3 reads TGCAGCGTTGAATCATCTTACGGTGAAAAACTGTTTTTT.

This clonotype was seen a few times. This chain's CDR3 is CSASNIGQGVGGYTF. In DNA, the CDR3 is TGCAGTGCTAGTAACATAGGACAGGGAGTTGGTGGCTACACCTTC. The chain employs TRBV20-1 and TRBJ1-2; 8 bases match TRBD1. V dropped 3 bases and J dropped 7; count of bases not matched to a gene: 13. Germline values: CDR1 DFQATT, CDR2 SNEGSKA (reference sequence). The CDR3 loop spans 15 amino acids.

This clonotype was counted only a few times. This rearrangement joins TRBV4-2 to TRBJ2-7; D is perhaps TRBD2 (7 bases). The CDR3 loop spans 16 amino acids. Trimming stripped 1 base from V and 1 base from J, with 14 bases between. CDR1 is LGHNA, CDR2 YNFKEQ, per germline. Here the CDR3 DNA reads TGTGCCAGCAGCCAAGGGGAGGGGGACTGGTCCTACGAGCAGTACTTC. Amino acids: CASSQGEGDWSYEQYF.

CDR3 residues: CATQAGTEAFF. For the CDR3, the DNA is TGTGCCACCCAGGCGGGGACTGAAGCTTTCTTT. V gene TRBV15 combines with J gene TRBJ1-1; D is unclear. CDR1 and CDR2 (germline): LNHNV, YYDKDF (reference sequence). CDR3 size: 11 residues. Trimming removed 8 bases from V and 5 bases from J, with 9 bases in between. The full variable domain, completed using reference TRBV15 and TRBJ1-1, is DAMVIQNPRYQVTQFGKPVTLSCSQTLNHNVMYWYQQKSSQAPKLLFHYYDKDFNNEADTPDNFQSRRPNTSFCFLDIRSPGLGDTAMYLCATQAGTEAFFGQGTRLTVV.

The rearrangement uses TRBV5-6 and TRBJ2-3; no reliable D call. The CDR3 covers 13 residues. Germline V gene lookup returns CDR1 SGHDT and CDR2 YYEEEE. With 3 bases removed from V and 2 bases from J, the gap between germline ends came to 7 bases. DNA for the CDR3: TGTGCCAGCAGCTGGCCCAACACAGATACGCAGTATTTT. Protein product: CASSWPNTDTQYF.

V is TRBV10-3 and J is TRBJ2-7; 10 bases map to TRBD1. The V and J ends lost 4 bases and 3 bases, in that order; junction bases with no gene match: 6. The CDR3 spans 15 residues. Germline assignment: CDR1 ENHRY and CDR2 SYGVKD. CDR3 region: CAISGHGTGVYEQYF. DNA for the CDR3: TGTGCCATCAGTGGTCACGGGACAGGGGTCTACGAGCAGTACTTC.

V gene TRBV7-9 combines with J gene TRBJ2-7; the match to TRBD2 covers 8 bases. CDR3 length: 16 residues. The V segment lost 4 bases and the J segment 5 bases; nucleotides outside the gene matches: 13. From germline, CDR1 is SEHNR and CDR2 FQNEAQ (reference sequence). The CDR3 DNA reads TGTGCCAGCAGCTCGAGTTCTACTAGCGGTGAGGACGAGCAGTACTTC. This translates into CASSSSSTSGEDEQYF.

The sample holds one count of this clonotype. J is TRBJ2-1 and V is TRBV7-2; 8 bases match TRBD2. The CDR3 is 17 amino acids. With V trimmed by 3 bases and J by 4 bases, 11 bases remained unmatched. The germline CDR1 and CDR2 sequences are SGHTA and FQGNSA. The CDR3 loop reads CASSFSSGGGGYNEQFF. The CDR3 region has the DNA TGTGCCAGCAGCTTCTCCAGCGGGGGTGGAGGTTACAATGAGCAGTTCTTC.